Following are 13 T cell receptor beta chains from one sample sequenced in a study of shared clonotypes between healthy human individuals. Data came from immunoSEQ multiplex PCR; TCRdb stores just in-frame clones and leaves some out. Here the sample spans 470,000 or so clones, approximately 82% being singletons. The specimen sequenced was PBMCs. These receptor sequences come from a woman aged 35 to 49 in good health. Some clones in this sample may be carry-over from other donors' samples.

The chain combines TRBV28 with TRBJ2-7; TRBD2 might be the D (5 bases). CDR1 and CDR2 (germline): MDHEN, SYDVKM. Trimming took 3 bases from V and 3 from J, leaving 9 bases between them. The CDR3 covers 13 residues. Written as DNA, the CDR3 is TGTGCCAGCAGTTTTGAGGGTGACTACGAGCAGTACTTC. Translated, it gives CASSFEGDYEQYF.

The chain couples TRBV7-3 to TRBJ1-1; D is possibly TRBD1 (5 bases). Per germline, CDR1 SGHTA and CDR2 FQGTGA. This CDR3 has 15 residues. V lost 1 base and J 0 bases, leaving 9 bases between the germline ends. CDR3 protein: CASSLRGTMNTEAFF. The CDR3, as DNA: TGTGCCAGCAGCTTAAGGGGGACCATGAACACTGAAGCTTTCTTT.

A single count supports this clone. The rearrangement uses TRBV18 and TRBJ1-4; D is possibly TRBD1 (6 bases). Germline V CDR1 and CDR2: KGHSH, LQKENI. V lost 3 bases and J 6 bases, leaving 11 bases between the germline ends. The CDR3 extends over 14 amino acids. CDR3: CASSPGGRDEKLFF. CDR3 DNA sequence: TGTGCCAGCTCACCGGGGGGCAGAGATGAAAAACTGTTTTTT.

The chain is built from TRBV5-6 and TRBJ2-7; 9 bases fit TRBD1. V lost 6 bases, J lost 2 bases, and 12 bases stayed unmatched. Germline assignment: CDR1 SGHDT and CDR2 YYEEEE. This CDR3 is 16 amino acids long. For the CDR3, the DNA is TGTGCCAGCACCCTATGGGGACAGGGTTCGACCTACGAGCAGTACTTC. It encodes CASTLWGQGSTYEQYF.

This chain uses TRBV18 with TRBJ1-3; D may be TRBD1 (5 bases). The CDR3 contains 16 residues. Germline V gene lookup returns CDR1 KGHSH and CDR2 LQKENI. The germline V and J ends were trimmed by 2 bases and 0 bases, with 11 bases remaining between them. The CDR3 loop reads CASSPDSGGSGNTIYF. Here the CDR3 DNA reads TGTGCCAGCTCACCAGATTCCGGGGGCTCTGGAAACACCATATATTTT.

This sequence joins TRBV7-3 and TRBJ2-1, with 7 bases fitting TRBD2. Germline V gene lookup returns CDR1 SGHTA and CDR2 FQGTGA. The CDR3 totals 15 residues. J was trimmed by 3 bases and V by 2 bases; bases with no gene match: 4. CDR3 coding DNA: TGTGCCAGCAGCTTACCCCTAGCGGACTACAATGAGCAGTTCTTC. Its protein is CASSLPLADYNEQFF. The full variable domain, in which reference TRBV7-3 and TRBJ2-1 provide the parts outside the CDR3, is GAGVSQTPSNKVTEKGKYVELRCDPISGHTALYWYRQSLGQGPEFLIYFQGTGAADDSGLPNDRFFAVRPEGSVSTLKIQRTERGDSAVYLCASSLPLADYNEQFFGPGTRLTVL.

This clone was counted between two and nine times. At the DNA level, this CDR3 is encoded by other sequences in the same sample as well. CDR3 amino acids: CASSGDRRYGYTF. The CDR3 DNA is TGTGCCAGCAGCGGAGACAGACGGTATGGCTACACCTTC. The chain couples TRBV7-2 to TRBJ1-2; D perhaps matches TRBD1 (5 bases). Trimming left V 5 bases short and J 5 bases short, with 12 bases between. The V gene's germline CDR1 is SGHTA and CDR2 FQGNSA. CDR3 length: 13 residues.

In DNA, the CDR3 is TGTGCCAGCAGCTTTGGCGGGAGCCGTAACACCGGGGAGCTGTTTTTT. Residues: CASSFGGSRNTGELFF. The chain has TRBV7-9 and TRBJ2-2; 7 bases are a match to TRBD2. CDR1 and CDR2 (germline): SEHNR, FQNEAQ (reference sequence). This CDR3 is built from 16 residues. Losses at the gene ends were 3 bases for V and 2 bases for J; bases not matched to a gene: 6.

The chain recombines TRBV11-2 with TRBJ1-1; D gene uncertain. With 4 bases removed from V and 7 bases from J, the gap between germline ends came to 16 bases. The CDR3 extends over 14 amino acids. CDR1 SGHAT and CDR2 FQNNGV come from the germline V gene. The CDR3 region is CASSSPTVPLEAFF. The CDR3 DNA is TGTGCCAGCAGCTCCCCGACCGTCCCCCTTGAAGCTTTCTTT.

The chain uses TRBV7-2 and TRBJ2-5, with 7 bases identical to TRBD1. Germline V gene data show CDR1 as SGHTA and CDR2 as FQGNSA. The length of the CDR3 is 14 residues. V shed 5 bases and J 4 bases; nucleotides not matched to a gene: 7. The CDR3 DNA is TGTGCCAGCAGCCTGAGACAGGGTCGAGAGACCCAGTACTTC. Translating it yields CASSLRQGRETQYF.

The rearrangement uses TRBV18 and TRBJ2-7; TRBD1 matches 8 bases. From germline, CDR1 is KGHSH and CDR2 LQKENI. The CDR3 consists of 14 residues. J was trimmed by 6 bases and V by 3 bases; bases with no gene match: 7. CDR3: CASSPGTGLREQYF. Here the CDR3 DNA reads TGTGCCAGCTCACCGGGGACAGGCTTACGCGAGCAGTACTTC.

This clone was seen many times. The chain carries TRBV4-2 and TRBJ2-1; 9 nucleotides line up with TRBD2. There are 15 residues in the CDR3. J lost 2 bases, V lost 1 base, and 0 bases had no gene match. Germline CDR1 and CDR2: LGHNA and YNFKEQ. CDR3 DNA: TGTGCCAGCAGCCAAGCTAGCGGGACCTACAATGAGCAGTTCTTC. Translated: CASSQASGTYNEQFF.

This clone has only one observation. The DNA for the CDR3 is TGCGCCAGCAGCCAAGATAGGTTGACTAGCGGGAGGGCTGGGGGTAAAAACATTCAGTACTTC. This gives the protein CASSQDRLTSGRAGGKNIQYF. The rearrangement uses TRBV4-3 and TRBJ2-4, with 14 nucleotides matching TRBD2. Germline CDR1 and CDR2: LGHNA and YSLEER. J was trimmed by 4 bases and V by 0 bases; bases with no gene match: 14. There are 21 residues in the CDR3.